Described below is a single T cell receptor (beta chain) sequence and its context. Its target is unknown. Expressed TCRB transcripts were sequenced, since all the RNA that had been isolated was reverse transcribed. There were about 3.57 million reads on average in the naive, central memory and regulatory T cell samples. Some clones are missing from TCRdb's copy, which holds only in-frame ones; the method was immunoSEQ multiplex PCR. This sample carries hundreds of thousands of clones, over 9.5% of them seen once, and the ten largest clones take around 0.015%. There are 13 residues in the CDR3. Germline CDR1 is KGHSH and CDR2 is LQKENI. V was pared by 5 bases and J by 7 bases, with 3 bases of the junction left unmatched. This entry is derived from a study of beta chain features in type 1 diabetes. Notes on the study in general: A potential PCR bias toward shorter templates would be equal in patient and control samples.

The sample taken for sequencing was naive CD4+ T cells from blood. The TCR was taken from a man younger than 35 in good health. The gene calls are TRBV18 and TRBJ1-1; 11 bases match TRBD1. CDR3 sequence: CASSGDRGNEAFF. CDR3 bases: TGTGCCAGCTCAGGGGACAGGGGGAATGAAGCTTTCTTT.